This entry describes one T cell receptor beta chain. Measured with immunoSEQ multiplex PCR; TCRdb has only the in-frame clones, and not every one. The table lists 250,000 or so clones, 75% to 90% of them singletons. The CDR3 has 16 residues. Germline V gene data show CDR1 as MDHEN and CDR2 as SYDVKM. The V and J ends lost 6 bases and 11 bases respectively, with 23 bases between them. The sample comes from a study of blood T cell repertoires in COVID-19. The TCR originated in a woman aged 40 to 49 who had been exposed to COVID-19. The sequencing sample was made of PBMCs or T cells enriched from blood (not recorded which). The chain has TRBV28 and TRBJ1-6; a weak D match, TRBD1 (5 bases). The DNA for the CDR3 is TGTGCCAGCAGCCAAGAGACAGCACCGGTGGTTCCACCCCTCCACTTT. Encoded protein: CASSQETAPVVPPLHF.